Here is one T cell receptor (beta chain) with its context. The sample belongs to a study of OX40 agonist ivuxolimab in advanced cancers. Germline loops: CDR1 LNHDA, CDR2 SQIVND (reference sequence). CDR3 length equals 16 residues. V dropped 4 bases and J dropped 2 bases, with 17 bases sitting between them. The method was immunoSEQ multiplex PCR; TCRdb's version includes in-frame clones alone and lacks a portion of them. The sample lists 71,000 or so clones; more than 85% were seen once. The sequence was collected from an adult with an advanced solid tumor such as melanoma, head and neck, liver or kidney cancer. This rearrangement joins TRBV19 to TRBJ2-5; D gene uncertain. Sample: CD4+ or CD8+ T cells sorted from blood, taken in a trial of the OX40 agonist ivuxolimab. CDR3 loop: CASSTTHANLQETQYF. CDR3 DNA: TGTGCCAGTAGTACAACACATGCGAACCTACAAGAGACCCAGTACTTC.